Included here is one TCR beta chain sequence, with context. Antigen specificity is unknown. The data were obtained in a study of CD8 T cells in Susac syndrome. Definite or probable Susac syndrome was diagnosed using recently defined diagnostic criteria. An input of about 0.5 to 1 ug of RNA was subjected to reverse transcription using random hexamers. Across 54 Vbeta and 13 Jbeta, TCR beta CDR3 was amplified with immunoSEQ multiplex PCR. MiXCR was run by TCRdb on the immunoSEQ multiplex PCR reads, yielding one entry per CDR3 protein. The sample lists roughly 52,000 distinct CDR3 sequences, approximately 95% occurring once. Whole-study findings and limits: As the study acknowledged, the number of individuals who were part of its TCR sequencing and HLA analysis was relatively small.

The CDR3 spans 16 residues. Germline V gives CDR1 SGHDN, CDR2 FVKESK. The junction had 5 bases not matched to a gene; V was cut back by 0 bases and J by 5 bases. The V call is TRBV14, the J call TRBJ2-3, with 10 bases that match TRBD2. The sample comprised CD8+ T cells from PBMCs. The sequence was obtained from a human donor with Susac syndrome. This CDR3 reads CASSQEAGGHRDTQYF. The CDR3 DNA sequence: TGTGCCAGCAGCCAAGAAGCGGGGGGGCATAGAGATACGCAGTATTTT.